This entry describes one TCR beta chain. This entry belongs to a study of blood T cells in healthy people across ages. Sample-barcoded 5' priming and a J-beta primer mix drove a second PCR of roughly 6 to 12 cycles. One entry per CDR3 protein, called by TCRdb with MiXCR from the 5' RACE reads. The data hold roughly 800,000 distinct CDR3 sequences, with about three fifths observed a single time. Trimming removed 6 bases from V and 0 bases from J, with 15 bases in between. The CDR3 consists of 14 residues. Germline CDR1 and CDR2: DFQATT and SNEGSKA (reference sequence). Sequenced sample: blood. The chain uses TRBV20-1 and TRBJ2-7, with unresolved D. The receptor's source is a man between 25 and 39 years old in good health. CDR3 DNA sequence: TGCAGTGCGCTGGACCAGGCCAGCTCCTACGAGCAGTACTTC. Translated, it gives CSALDQASSYEQYF.